This passage covers 23 T cell receptor beta chains from one sample sequenced in a study of blood T cell repertoires in COVID-19. The table came from immunoSEQ multiplex PCR; TCRdb's copy has only in-frame clones and leaves some out. The data contain fewer than 150,000 clones, around 83% of them singletons. The source material was peripheral blood. Receptors originate from a woman aged 50 to 60 with acute or convalescent COVID-19.

The CDR3 sequence: CAISSASSGRNTGELFF. The CDR3 DNA reads TGTGCCATCAGTTCGGCCTCTAGCGGGCGGAACACCGGGGAGCTGTTTTTT. J is TRBJ2-2 and V is TRBV10-3; 8 positions agree with TRBD2. The V gene end was trimmed by 5 bases and the J gene end by 1 base; junction bases not matched to a gene: 9. Germline V gene sequence: CDR1 ENHRY, CDR2 SYGVKD. The CDR3 runs to 17 residues.

The CDR3 is CASSQVFLAGGRYNEQFF. CDR3 coding DNA: TGTGCCAGCAGCCAAGTCTTTCTAGCGGGGGGGCGATACAATGAGCAGTTCTTC. The V call is TRBV3-1 (or the pseudogene TRBV3-2), the J call TRBJ2-1, with 12 positions matching TRBD2. Germline V gene lookup returns CDR1 LGHDT and CDR2 YNNKEL (reference sequence). Trimming removed 1 base from V and 4 bases from J; junction bases left unmatched: 8. This CDR3 contains 18 residues.

The genes are TRBV2 and TRBJ1-2; D gene ambiguous. V was pared by 2 bases and J by 6 bases, with 13 bases between. Looked up from germline, CDR1 is SNHLY and CDR2 is FYNNEI. The CDR3 is made up of 14 amino acids. The CDR3, as DNA: TGTGCCAGCAGTGAAATCGCGGGTGAAGATGGCTACACCTTC. Protein sequence: CASSEIAGEDGYTF.

This clone was seen just once. The identical CDR3 is also encoded by other nucleotide sequences in the sample. The chain carries TRBV27 and TRBJ1-6; 7 bases agree with TRBD1. The CDR3 extends over 12 amino acids. J was trimmed by 7 bases and V by 6 bases; bases with no gene match: 0. Germline V gives CDR1 MNHEY, CDR2 SMNVEV (reference sequence). The CDR3 nucleotides read TGTGCCAGCAGGGACAGGAATTCACCCCTCCACTTT. This gives the protein CASRDRNSPLHF.

The chain combines TRBV2 with TRBJ1-1; D gene unclear. Germline loops: CDR1 SNHLY, CDR2 FYNNEI. The CDR3 is made up of 14 amino acids. V was shortened by 4 bases and J by 1 base, with 10 bases between the two germline ends. The CDR3 nucleotides read TGTGCCAGCAGTGGACGTAGACAGAACACTGAAGCTTTCTTT. This translates into CASSGRRQNTEAFF.

This chain connects TRBV7-2 to TRBJ1-2; 10 bases are a match to TRBD1. The trim removed 1 base at V and 5 bases at J, leaving 4 bases unmatched. The CDR3 is made up of 15 amino acids. CDR1 is SGHTA and CDR2 is FQGNSA in the germline V gene. CDR3 bases: TGTGCCAGCAGCTTAGGGGGACAGGGGAAGTATGGCTACACCTTC. Its translation: CASSLGGQGKYGYTF.

This chain links TRBV5-1 with TRBJ1-1; TRBD1 matches 9 bases. The CDR3 has 16 amino acids. V trimming: 7 bases; J trimming: 1 base; junction bases outside the gene matches: 11. Per germline, CDR1 SGHRS and CDR2 YFSETQ. Here the CDR3 reads CASATLDRGKNTEAFF. CDR3 bases: TGCGCCAGCGCAACTTTGGACAGGGGTAAGAACACTGAAGCTTTCTTT.

For this clone: Other DNA sequences in this specimen translate into the identical CDR3. The chain joins TRBV2 to TRBJ1-2, with 11 bases identical to TRBD1. Germline trimming cut 4 bases from V and 3 bases from J; bases unmatched to any gene: 1. This CDR3 region has 14 residues. Germline V gives CDR1 SNHLY, CDR2 FYNNEI. CDR3 sequence (DNA): TGTGCCAGCAGTGTGGGACAGGGGGACTATGGCTACACCTTC. It codes for CASSVGQGDYGYTF.

The rearrangement links TRBV6-5 to TRBJ2-3; 11 bases agree with TRBD2. This CDR3 region has 16 residues. V lost 2 bases to trimming and J lost 2 bases; unmatched junction nucleotides: 3. Germline-derived CDR1 and CDR2 are MNHEY and SVGAGI. The CDR3 reads CASSYTLAGDTDTQYF. CDR3 nucleotides: TGTGCCAGCAGTTACACACTAGCGGGAGACACAGATACGCAGTATTTT.

Only a few counts were recorded for this clone. The chain uses TRBV9 and TRBJ1-6; 8 nucleotides match TRBD1. Germline CDR1 reads SGDLS; CDR2 reads YYNGEE. This CDR3 contains 15 residues. V lost 3 bases, J lost 9 bases, and 8 bases stayed unmatched. CDR3 region: CASSEMTGDSSPLHF. CDR3 in DNA: TGTGCCAGCAGCGAAATGACAGGGGACAGTTCACCCCTCCACTTT.

This clone was seen once. The V call is TRBV2, the J call TRBJ2-5; no firm D call. Trimming shortened V by 4 bases and J by 1 base, and 7 bases separated the two germline ends. This CDR3 contains 13 residues. Per the germline V gene, CDR1 is SNHLY and CDR2 is FYNNEI. This CDR3 is CASSGSLQETQYF. CDR3 bases: TGTGCCAGCAGTGGGAGCCTCCAAGAGACCCAGTACTTC.

The J gene is TRBJ1-1, the V gene TRBV7-3; 7 bases fit TRBD1. J lost 4 bases, V lost 5 bases, and 7 bases had no gene match. There are 14 residues in the CDR3. Per germline, CDR1 SGHTA and CDR2 FQGTGA. CDR3 coding DNA: TGTGCCAGCAGCGGGGGGACAGAGCTCACTGAAGCTTTCTTT. Protein: CASSGGTELTEAFF. Full variable domain (missing parts from reference TRBV7-3 and TRBJ1-1): GAGVSQTPSNKVTEKGKYVELRCDPISGHTALYWYRQSLGQGPEFLIYFQGTGAADDSGLPNDRFFAVRPEGSVSTLKIQRTERGDSAVYLCASSGGTELTEAFFGQGTRLTVV.

This chain uses TRBV11-2 with TRBJ1-2; 8 bases are a match to TRBD1. Germline lookup yields CDR1 SGHAT and CDR2 FQNNGV. The CDR3 is made up of 14 amino acids. V lost 1 base to trimming and J lost 2 bases; unmatched junction nucleotides: 0. The CDR3 nucleotides are TGTGCCAGCAGCTTAGGGACAGGGAACTATGGCTACACCTTC. Its translation is CASSLGTGNYGYTF.

The chain joins TRBV24-1 to TRBJ1-1, with 7 bases aligning to TRBD1. CDR1 is KGHDR and CDR2 is SFDVKD in the germline V gene. With V trimmed by 7 bases and J by 6 bases, 10 bases remained unmatched. This CDR3 comprises 14 residues. CDR3 loop: CATRETGSFSEAFF. The DNA for the CDR3 is TGTGCCACCAGGGAGACAGGGAGTTTCTCTGAAGCTTTCTTT.

The chain is built from TRBV20-1 and TRBJ2-7; 7 nucleotides align to TRBD1. The CDR3 contains 13 residues. Germline loops: CDR1 DFQATT, CDR2 SNEGSKA (reference sequence). V was clipped by 4 bases and J by 6 bases; unmatched bases: 9. In nucleotides, the CDR3 is TGCAGTGCTAATGACAGGGTCTCCGCCGAGCAGTACTTC. It yields the protein CSANDRVSAEQYF.

The J gene is TRBJ2-7, the V gene TRBV5-1, with TRBD1 matching over 7 bases. The CDR3 totals 14 residues. The V segment lost 5 bases and the J segment 11 bases; nucleotides outside the gene matches: 16. Germline-derived CDR1 and CDR2 are SGHRS and YFSETQ. CDR3 nucleotides: TGCGCCAGCAGACCACAGGGGAGCCTACGAGAGGAGTACTTC. It is translated as CASRPQGSLREEYF.

The gene calls are TRBV18 and TRBJ1-4; the D gene is possibly TRBD1 (6 bases). Per germline, CDR1 KGHSH and CDR2 LQKENI. CDR3 size: 16 residues. With 3 bases removed from V and 0 bases from J, the gap between germline ends came to 11 bases. This CDR3 reads CASSPWDTATNEKLFF. The CDR3 DNA reads as TGTGCCAGCTCACCCTGGGACACCGCAACTAATGAAAAACTGTTTTTT. Looking up the rest from reference TRBV18 and TRBJ1-4 gives the full variable domain: NAGVMQNPRHLVRRRGQEARLRCSPMKGHSHVYWYRQLPEEGLKFMVYLQKENIIDESGMPKERFSAEFPKEGPSILRIQQVVRGDSAAYFCASSPWDTATNEKLFFGSGTQLSVL.

This clone was picked up a small number of times. The rearrangement links TRBV5-4 to TRBJ1-4; TRBD1 aligns across 9 bases. The junction had 3 bases not matched to a gene; V was cut back by 2 bases and J by 7 bases. Germline V gene sequence: CDR1 SGHNT, CDR2 YYREEE (reference sequence). The CDR3 runs to 14 residues. The CDR3 reads CASSLTGGGEKLFF. The CDR3 DNA is TGTGCCAGCAGCTTAACAGGGGGCGGTGAAAAACTGTTTTTT.

This clone showed up just a few times. CDR3 coding DNA: TGTGCCAGCAGGACAGCCAGCTCCTATAATTCACCCCTCCACTTT. This gives the protein CASRTASSYNSPLHF. This chain joins TRBV27 and TRBJ1-6; D might be TRBD1 (5 bases). The V gene lost 6 bases and the J gene lost 0 bases, with 9 bases spanning the gap. The CDR3 extends over 15 amino acids. CDR1 MNHEY and CDR2 SMNVEV come from the germline V gene (reference sequence).

A word on this clone: Other nucleotide sequences in the sample specify the same CDR3. V gene TRBV12-5 combines with J gene TRBJ1-5; D gene ambiguous. The germline gives CDR1 LGHNT, CDR2 FRNRAP. The CDR3 loop spans 15 amino acids. Trimming took 3 bases from V and 0 from J, leaving 9 bases between them. The CDR3 is CASGLRGNSNQPQHF. CDR3 nucleotides: TGTGCTAGTGGTTTAAGAGGGAATAGCAATCAGCCCCAGCATTTT.

This chain links TRBV23-1 with TRBJ2-7; D may be TRBD1 (6 bases). TRBV23-1 is labeled an ORF, and its function is uncertain. The V end was cut by 2 bases, the J end by 1 base, with 12 bases between. CDR3 size: 15 residues. The CDR3 reads CASSQPCRGSYEQYF. The CDR3 DNA reads TGCGCCAGCAGTCAACCCTGCAGGGGTTCCTACGAGCAGTACTTC.

This chain links TRBV6-6 with TRBJ1-5, with 9 nucleotides matching TRBD1. Germline lookup yields CDR1 MNHNY and CDR2 SVGAGI (reference sequence). After removal of 10 bases from V and 1 base from J, the junction contained 11 bases not matched to a gene. The CDR3 runs 16 residues. In nucleotides, the CDR3 is TGTGCCATACAGGACAGGGGTTTTGAGAGCAATCAGCCCCAGCATTTT. Its translation is CAIQDRGFESNQPQHF.

This sequence joins TRBV15 and TRBJ1-6, with no clear D. The CDR3 is 13 amino acids. V was cut by 8 bases and J by 6 bases, with 11 bases left in between. CDR1 is LNHNV and CDR2 is YYDKDF in the germline V gene (reference sequence). CDR3 sequence: CATRLGSNSPLHF. The CDR3 DNA follows: TGTGCCACCCGCCTGGGCTCTAATTCACCCCTCCACTTT.